The T cell receptor (beta chain) described here comes from a study of cytomegalovirus exposure and HLA in healthy donors. This clone occurred a few times. Trimming took 0 bases from V and 1 from J, leaving 12 bases between them. CDR1 and CDR2 from the germline V gene are LNHNV and YYDKDF (reference sequence). The CDR3 loop spans 16 amino acids. With 60 Vbeta and 13 Jbeta primers, the PCR was carried out. The repertoire was sequenced with immunoSEQ multiplex PCR; TCRdb's copy has only in-frame clones and lacks some. The sample shows around 110,000 clones, 79% of them seen only once. The clonotype was recovered from a man younger than 40 in good health and CMV-seropositive. The specimen was PBMCs. The chain uses TRBV15 and TRBJ1-1; TRBD1 is a possible D gene (5 bases). CDR3: CATSREGPGWNTEAFF. CDR3 DNA sequence: TGTGCCACCAGCAGAGAGGGTCCAGGGTGGAACACTGAAGCTTTCTTT. The full variable domain, in which reference TRBV15 and TRBJ1-1 provide the parts outside the CDR3, is DAMVIQNPRYQVTQFGKPVTLSCSQTLNHNVMYWYQQKSSQAPKLLFHYYDKDFNNEADTPDNFQSRRPNTSFCFLDIRSPGLGDTAMYLCATSREGPGWNTEAFFGQGTRLTVV.